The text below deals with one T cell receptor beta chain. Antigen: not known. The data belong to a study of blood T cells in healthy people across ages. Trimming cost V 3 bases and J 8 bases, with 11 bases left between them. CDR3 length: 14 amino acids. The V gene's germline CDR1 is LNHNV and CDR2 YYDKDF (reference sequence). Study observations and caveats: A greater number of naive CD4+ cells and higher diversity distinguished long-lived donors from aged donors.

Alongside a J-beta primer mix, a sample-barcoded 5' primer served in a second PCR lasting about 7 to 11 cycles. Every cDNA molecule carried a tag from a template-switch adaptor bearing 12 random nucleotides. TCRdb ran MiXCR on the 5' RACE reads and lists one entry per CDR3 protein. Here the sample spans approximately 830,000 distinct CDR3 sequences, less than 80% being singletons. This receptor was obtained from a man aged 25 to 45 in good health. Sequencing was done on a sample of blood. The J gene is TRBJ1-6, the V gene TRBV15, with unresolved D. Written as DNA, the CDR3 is TGTGCCACCAGCAGGGCCCAGACGGATTCACCCCTCCACTTT. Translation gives CATSRAQTDSPLHF. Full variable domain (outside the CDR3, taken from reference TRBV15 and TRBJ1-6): DAMVIQNPRYQVTQFGKPVTLSCSQTLNHNVMYWYQQKSSQAPKLLFHYYDKDFNNEADTPDNFQSRRPNTSFCFLDIRSPGLGDTAMYLCATSRAQTDSPLHFGNGTRLTVT.